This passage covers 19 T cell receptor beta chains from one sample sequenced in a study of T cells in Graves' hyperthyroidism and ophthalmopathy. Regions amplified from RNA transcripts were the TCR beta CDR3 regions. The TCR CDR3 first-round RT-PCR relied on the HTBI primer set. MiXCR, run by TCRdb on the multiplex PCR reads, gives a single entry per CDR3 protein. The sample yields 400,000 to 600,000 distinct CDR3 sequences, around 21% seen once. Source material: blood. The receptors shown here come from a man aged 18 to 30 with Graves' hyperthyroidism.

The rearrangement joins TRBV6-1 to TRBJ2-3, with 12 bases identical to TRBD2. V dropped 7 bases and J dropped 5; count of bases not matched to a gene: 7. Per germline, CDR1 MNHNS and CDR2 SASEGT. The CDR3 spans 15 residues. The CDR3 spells CASTPSGGDGDTQYF. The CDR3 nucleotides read TGTGCCAGCACCCCTAGCGGGGGGGATGGAGATACGCAGTATTTT.

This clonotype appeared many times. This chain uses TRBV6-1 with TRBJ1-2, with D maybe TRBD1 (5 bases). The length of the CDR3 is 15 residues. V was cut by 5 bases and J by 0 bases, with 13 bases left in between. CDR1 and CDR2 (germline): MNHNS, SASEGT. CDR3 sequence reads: CASSKPGRPNYGYTF. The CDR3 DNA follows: TGTGCCAGCAGTAAACCGGGACGGCCTAACTATGGCTACACCTTC.

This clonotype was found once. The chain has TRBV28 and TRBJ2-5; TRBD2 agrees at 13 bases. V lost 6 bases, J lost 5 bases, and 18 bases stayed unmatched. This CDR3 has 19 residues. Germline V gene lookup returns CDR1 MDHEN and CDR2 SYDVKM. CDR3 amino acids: CASSPPPQGLAGEGETQYF. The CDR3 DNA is TGTGCCAGCAGCCCCCCCCCCCAAGGACTAGCGGGAGAAGGGGAGACCCAGTACTTC.

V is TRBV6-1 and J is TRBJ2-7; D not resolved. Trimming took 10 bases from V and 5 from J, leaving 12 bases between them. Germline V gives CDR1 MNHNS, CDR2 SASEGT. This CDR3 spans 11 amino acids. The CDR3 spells CATQDPDEQYF. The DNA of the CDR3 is TGTGCCACCCAGGACCCCGACGAGCAGTACTTC.

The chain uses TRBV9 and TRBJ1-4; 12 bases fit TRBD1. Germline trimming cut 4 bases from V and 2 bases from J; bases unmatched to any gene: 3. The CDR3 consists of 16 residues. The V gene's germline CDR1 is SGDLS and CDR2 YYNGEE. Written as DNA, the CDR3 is TGTGCCAGCAGCCCGGGACAGGGGGCGACTAATGAAAAACTGTTTTTT. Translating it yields CASSPGQGATNEKLFF.

CDR3 sequence: CASRTGFGWTTEAFF. The DNA for the CDR3 is TGTGCCAGCAGAACAGGGTTTGGGTGGACCACTGAAGCTTTCTTT. The chain links TRBV11-2 to TRBJ1-1; tentatively, D is TRBD1 (6 bases). From germline, CDR1 is SGHAT and CDR2 FQNNGV. The ends were cut back, 6 bases at V and 4 bases at J, with 18 bases in the middle. This CDR3 region has 15 residues.

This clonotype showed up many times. In nucleotides, the CDR3 is TGTGCCAGCAGTGAACGACAGGTATCCAACGAGCAGTACTTC. Translated: CASSERQVSNEQYF. The J gene is TRBJ2-7, the V gene TRBV6-1; TRBD1 might be the D (6 bases). Germline V gives CDR1 MNHNS, CDR2 SASEGT. The V gene lost 2 bases and the J gene lost 5 bases, with 13 bases spanning the gap. The CDR3 is 14 residues long.

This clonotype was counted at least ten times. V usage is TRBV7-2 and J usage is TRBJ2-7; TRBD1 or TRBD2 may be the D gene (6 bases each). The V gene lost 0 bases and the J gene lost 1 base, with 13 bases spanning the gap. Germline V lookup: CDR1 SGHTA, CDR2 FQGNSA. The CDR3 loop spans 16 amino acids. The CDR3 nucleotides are TGTGCCAGCAGCTTAGCAGGGCAGGGGAGGTCCTACGAGCAGTACTTC. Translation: CASSLAGQGRSYEQYF.

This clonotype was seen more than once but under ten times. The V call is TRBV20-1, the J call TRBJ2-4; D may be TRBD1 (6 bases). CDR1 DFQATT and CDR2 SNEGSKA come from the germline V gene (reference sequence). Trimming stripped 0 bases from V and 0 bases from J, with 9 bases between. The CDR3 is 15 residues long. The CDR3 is CSARDTGLAKNIQYF. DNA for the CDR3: TGCAGTGCTAGAGATACAGGGTTAGCCAAAAACATTCAGTACTTC.

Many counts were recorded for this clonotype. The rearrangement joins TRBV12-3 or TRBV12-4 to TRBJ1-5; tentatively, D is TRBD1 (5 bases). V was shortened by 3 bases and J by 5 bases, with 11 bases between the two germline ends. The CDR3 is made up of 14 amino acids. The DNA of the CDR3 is TGTGCCAGCAGTTTGGAGGGGTCCCATCAGCCCCAGCATTTT. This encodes CASSLEGSHQPQHF.

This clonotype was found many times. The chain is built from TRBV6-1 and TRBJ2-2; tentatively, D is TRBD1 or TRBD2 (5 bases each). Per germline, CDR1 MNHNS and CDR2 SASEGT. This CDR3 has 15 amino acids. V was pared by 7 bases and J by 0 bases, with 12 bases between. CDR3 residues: CASTPRGSNTGELFF. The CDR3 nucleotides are TGTGCCAGCACCCCGAGGGGTTCGAACACCGGGGAGCTGTTTTTT.

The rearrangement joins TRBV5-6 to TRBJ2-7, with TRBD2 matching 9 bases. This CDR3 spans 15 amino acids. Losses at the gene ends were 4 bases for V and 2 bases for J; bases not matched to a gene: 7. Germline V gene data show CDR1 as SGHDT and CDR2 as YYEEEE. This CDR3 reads CASSPASGAPYEQYF. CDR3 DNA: TGTGCCAGCAGCCCAGCTAGCGGGGCCCCCTACGAGCAGTACTTC.

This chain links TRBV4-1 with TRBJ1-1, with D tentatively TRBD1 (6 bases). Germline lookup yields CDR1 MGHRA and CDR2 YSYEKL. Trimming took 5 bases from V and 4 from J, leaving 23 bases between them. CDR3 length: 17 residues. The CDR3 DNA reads TGCGCCAGCAGCTCCGGGACACCCGGCACGAGGGTCACTGAAGCTTTCTTT. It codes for CASSSGTPGTRVTEAFF.

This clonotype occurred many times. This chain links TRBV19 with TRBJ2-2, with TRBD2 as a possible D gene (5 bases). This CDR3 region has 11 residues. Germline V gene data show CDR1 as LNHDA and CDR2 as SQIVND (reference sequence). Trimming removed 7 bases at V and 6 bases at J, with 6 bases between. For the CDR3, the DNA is TGTGCCAGTAAGAGGGCCGGGGAGCTGTTTTTT. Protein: CASKRAGELFF.

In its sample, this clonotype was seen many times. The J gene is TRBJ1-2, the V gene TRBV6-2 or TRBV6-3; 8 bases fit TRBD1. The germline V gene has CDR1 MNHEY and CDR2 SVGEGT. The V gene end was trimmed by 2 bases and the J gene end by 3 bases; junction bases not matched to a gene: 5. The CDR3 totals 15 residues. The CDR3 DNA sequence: TGTGCCAGCAGTTACACCGGGACAGGAGACTATGGCTACACCTTC. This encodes CASSYTGTGDYGYTF.

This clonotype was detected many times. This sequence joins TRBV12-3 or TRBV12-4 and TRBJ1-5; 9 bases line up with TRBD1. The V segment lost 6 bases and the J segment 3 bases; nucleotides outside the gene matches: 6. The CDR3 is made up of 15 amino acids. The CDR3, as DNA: TGTGCCAGCAGCGGGGACAGGGAGGCCAATCAGCCCCAGCATTTT. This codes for CASSGDREANQPQHF.

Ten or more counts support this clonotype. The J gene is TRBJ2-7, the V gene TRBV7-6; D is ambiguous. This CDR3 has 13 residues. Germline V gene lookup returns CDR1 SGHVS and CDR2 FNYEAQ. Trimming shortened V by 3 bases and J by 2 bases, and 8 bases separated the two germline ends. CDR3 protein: CASSFNRAYEQYF. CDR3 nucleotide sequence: TGTGCCAGCAGCTTTAACCGTGCCTACGAGCAGTACTTC. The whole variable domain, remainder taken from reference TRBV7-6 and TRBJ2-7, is GAGVSQSPRYKVTKRGQDVALRCDPISGHVSLYWYRQALGQGPEFLTYFNYEAQQDKSGLPNDRFSAERPEGSISTLTIQRTEQRDSAMYRCASSFNRAYEQYFGPGTRLTVT.

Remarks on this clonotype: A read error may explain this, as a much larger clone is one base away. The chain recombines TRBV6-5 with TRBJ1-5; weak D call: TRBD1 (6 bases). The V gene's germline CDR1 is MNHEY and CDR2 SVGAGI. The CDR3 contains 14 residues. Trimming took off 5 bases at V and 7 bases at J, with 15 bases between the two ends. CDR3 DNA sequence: TGTGCCAGCAGTGAGTCGAGGGGGACGCAGCCCCAGCATTTT. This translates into CASSESRGTQPQHF.

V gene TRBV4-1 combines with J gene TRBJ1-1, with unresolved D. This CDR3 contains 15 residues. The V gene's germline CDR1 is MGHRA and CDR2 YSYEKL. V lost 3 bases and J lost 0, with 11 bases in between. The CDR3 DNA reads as TGCGCCAGCAGCCAGGGAGCTACTCTGAACACTGAAGCTTTCTTT. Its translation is CASSQGATLNTEAFF.